The source of this TCR beta chain is a study of blood T cells in healthy people across ages. Overall study results and limits: As naive T cell percentage varied, TCR beta diversity correlated strongly with it. Both higher diversity and more naive CD4+ cells marked long-lived donors when set against aged donors.

Every donor provided around 10 milliliters of peripheral blood. Primers used in a second PCR of about 7 to 12 cycles were a sample-barcoded 5' primer and a J-beta primer mix. The study obtained at least 3 million CDR3-containing paired-end reads from every sample. Each CDR3 protein is one row after TCRdb ran MiXCR on the 5' RACE reads. The sample consists of 850,000 to 1,100,000 distinct CDR3 sequences, around two fifths of them appearing once. A remark on this clonotype: Its antigen is undetermined.

Sequencing used blood. The sequence was obtained from a man younger than 30 in good health.

The CDR3 nucleotides are TGTGCCATCAGTGAGTTGGCGGGGCATCCGAACACCGGGGAGCTGTTTTTT. Residues: CAISELAGHPNTGELFF. The chain has TRBV10-3 and TRBJ2-2, with TRBD2 as a possible D gene (6 bases). V was pared by 1 base and J by 0 bases, with 12 bases between. CDR3 length: 17 amino acids. Germline V lookup: CDR1 ENHRY, CDR2 SYGVKD.